A single sample is the source of the 21 T cell receptor beta chains below, sequenced in a study of OX40 agonist ivuxolimab in advanced cancers. TCRdb's copy holds only in-frame clones and misses some; the assay was immunoSEQ multiplex PCR. The profile shows tens of thousands of clones, almost 95% of them singletons. The sample consisted of CD4+ or CD8+ T cells sorted from blood, taken in a trial of the OX40 agonist ivuxolimab. The origin of the receptors is an adult with an advanced solid tumor such as melanoma, head and neck, liver or kidney cancer.

The V gene is TRBV6-5, the J gene TRBJ2-1; no reliable D call. V lost 2 bases and J lost 2, with 4 bases in between. Germline V lookup: CDR1 MNHEY, CDR2 SVGAGI. The CDR3 has 13 residues. CDR3 in amino acids: CASSYGPYNEQFF. CDR3 nucleotides: TGTGCCAGCAGTTACGGCCCCTACAATGAGCAGTTCTTC.

This chain joins TRBV6-6 and TRBJ2-7; D is possibly TRBD1 (5 bases). This CDR3 comprises 15 residues. Deletions cut 6 bases from V and 5 bases from J, with 20 bases between. CDR1 MNHNY and CDR2 SVGAGI come from the germline V gene (reference sequence). CDR3 DNA: TGTGCCAGCAGCCCGGCCAGGGCCAAACGGAACGAGCAGTACTTC. Its translation is CASSPARAKRNEQYF.

The rearrangement uses TRBV5-4 and TRBJ1-2; D remains ambiguous. V lost 3 bases and J 7 bases, leaving 19 bases between the germline ends. From germline, CDR1 is SGHNT and CDR2 YYREEE (reference sequence). This CDR3 has 15 residues. The CDR3 loop reads CASSSPPTVRGGYTF. DNA for the CDR3: TGTGCCAGCAGCTCCCCCCCCACAGTGAGAGGTGGCTACACCTTC.

This chain links TRBV7-9 with TRBJ2-6; 8 bases align to TRBD1. The germline V gene has CDR1 SEHNR and CDR2 FQNEAQ (reference sequence). The J segment lost 0 bases and the V segment lost 5 bases, leaving 9 bases of the junction unmatched. This CDR3 region has 18 residues. The CDR3 DNA follows: TGTGCCAGCAGCCCGAAGCGGACAGGGAGCTCTGGGGCCAACGTCCTGACTTTC. It is translated as CASSPKRTGSSGANVLTF.

The rearrangement links TRBV30 to TRBJ2-5; TRBD2 agrees at 15 bases. Germline V gene lookup returns CDR1 GTSNPN and CDR2 SVGIG (reference sequence). Trimming cost V 2 bases and J 0 bases; bases outside gene matches: 13. The CDR3 spans 20 residues. The CDR3, as DNA: TGTGCCTGGAGTATTGGAACAGGGACTAGCGGGAGGATGTACCAAGAGACCCAGTACTTC. Amino acid sequence: CAWSIGTGTSGRMYQETQYF.

The chain couples TRBV27 to TRBJ2-3, with 10 bases identical to TRBD2. Germline CDR1 and CDR2: MNHEY and SMNVEV (reference sequence). Trimming cost V 3 bases and J 5 bases; bases outside gene matches: 5. This CDR3 is built from 15 residues. The CDR3 bases are TGTGCCAGCAGTTTTAGCGGGAGGCTTGAAGATACGCAGTATTTT. Its translation is CASSFSGRLEDTQYF.

This rearrangement joins TRBV2 to TRBJ2-1; D is unclear. This CDR3 has 18 amino acids. V dropped 1 base and J dropped 4 bases, with 20 bases sitting between them. The germline V gene has CDR1 SNHLY and CDR2 FYNNEI. The CDR3 is CASSEDWTQKGFYNEQFF. In DNA, the CDR3 is TGTGCCAGCAGTGAAGATTGGACCCAAAAAGGATTTTACAATGAGCAGTTCTTC.

This clone was detected only once. The chain carries TRBV23-1 and TRBJ1-5; 7 bases are shared with TRBD1. TRBV23-1 is flagged as an ORF with uncertain function. V trimming: 3 bases; J trimming: 5 bases; junction bases outside the gene matches: 7. The CDR3 runs to 15 residues. CDR3 nucleotides: TGCGCCAGCAGTCATAAGGACAGGCCCCATCAGCCCCAGCATTTT. Amino acid sequence: CASSHKDRPHQPQHF.

This chain uses TRBV28 with TRBJ2-7; D might be TRBD2 (5 bases). Germline V CDR1 and CDR2: MDHEN, SYDVKM. V lost 5 bases and J 2 bases, leaving 16 bases between the germline ends. CDR3 length equals 15 residues. The CDR3 reads CASSLDSYAPYEQYF. The CDR3 nucleotides read TGTGCCAGCAGTCTGGACTCTTACGCCCCCTACGAGCAGTACTTC. Full variable domain (remainder filled in from reference TRBV28 and TRBJ2-7): DVKVTQSSRYLVKRTGEKVFLECVQDMDHENMFWYRQDPGLGLRLIYFSYDVKMKEKGDIPEGYSVSREKKERFSLILESASTNQTSMYLCASSLDSYAPYEQYFGPGTRLTVT.

The chain joins TRBV6-5 to TRBJ1-1; 7 bases line up with TRBD1. From germline, CDR1 is MNHEY and CDR2 SVGAGI. J gave up 0 bases and V 4 bases, and 2 bases lay outside the gene matches. The CDR3 has 14 amino acids. Written as DNA, the CDR3 is TGTGCCAGCAGTTTGGGACAGCTGAACACTGAAGCTTTCTTT. Amino acids: CASSLGQLNTEAFF.

The rearrangement uses TRBV7-8 and TRBJ2-7, with 8 bases that match TRBD1. J lost 2 bases, V lost 0 bases, and 3 bases had no gene match. CDR3 size: 15 residues. Per the germline V gene, CDR1 is SGHVS and CDR2 is FQNEAQ. The CDR3 protein is CASSLATGGTYEQYF. For the CDR3, the DNA is TGTGCCAGCAGCTTAGCAACAGGGGGAACCTACGAGCAGTACTTC.

This sequence joins TRBV9 and TRBJ1-1, with 9 bases identical to TRBD1. From germline, CDR1 is SGDLS and CDR2 YYNGEE. This CDR3 is built from 13 residues. The J segment lost 4 bases and the V segment lost 4 bases, leaving 2 bases of the junction unmatched. CDR3 in DNA: TGTGCCAGCAGCCTGACAGGGGGCACTGAAGCTTTCTTT. Protein sequence: CASSLTGGTEAFF.

The chain links TRBV7-9 to TRBJ2-7, with D possibly being TRBD1 (5 bases). The V end was cut by 10 bases, the J end by 1 base, with 14 bases between. Germline V lookup: CDR1 SEHNR, CDR2 FQNEAQ (reference sequence). The CDR3 totals 13 residues. The CDR3, as DNA: TGTGCCACTACCCTCAGGGAATCCTACGAGCAGTACTTC. Translated: CATTLRESYEQYF. The full variable domain, its missing parts supplied by reference TRBV7-9 and TRBJ2-7, is DTGVSQNPRHKITKRGQNVTFRCDPISEHNRLYWYRQTLGQGPEFLTYFQNEAQLEKSRLLSDRFSAERPKGSFSTLEIQRTEQGDSAMYLCATTLRESYEQYFGPGTRLTVT.

J is TRBJ1-2 and V is TRBV10-3; 7 bases match TRBD1. CDR3 length: 15 residues. Germline V gene sequence: CDR1 ENHRY, CDR2 SYGVKD. The ends lost 3 bases at V and 8 bases at J; junction bases unmatched: 12. CDR3 amino acids: CAISEPETGLSGYTF. In DNA, the CDR3 is TGTGCCATCAGTGAACCCGAGACAGGGCTTTCCGGCTACACCTTC.

The rearrangement uses TRBV4-1 and TRBJ2-7; D remains unclear. V was clipped by 5 bases and J by 1 base, with 9 bases between them. CDR3 length equals 13 residues. Germline assignment: CDR1 MGHRA and CDR2 YSYEKL. CDR3 residues: CASSYHGSYEQYF. CDR3 nucleotide sequence: TGCGCCAGCAGCTACCACGGTTCCTACGAGCAGTACTTC.

The chain combines TRBV19 with TRBJ2-3; the match to TRBD1 covers 7 bases. This CDR3 is built from 13 residues. CDR1 and CDR2 from the germline V gene are LNHDA and SQIVND (reference sequence). Trimming removed 1 base from V and 6 bases from J; junction bases left unmatched: 1. CDR3 region: CASSIVGGDTQYF. CDR3 coding DNA: TGTGCCAGTAGTATAGTAGGGGGCGATACGCAGTATTTT.

The V and J genes are TRBV27 and TRBJ2-1; the match to TRBD2 covers 10 bases. The germline gives CDR1 MNHEY, CDR2 SMNVEV (reference sequence). This CDR3 is 14 amino acids long. Trimming removed 2 bases from V and 6 bases from J; junction bases left unmatched: 1. The DNA for the CDR3 is TGTGCCAGCAGTTTACTAGCGGGAGCCAATGAGCAGTTCTTC. Translating gives CASSLLAGANEQFF.

V and J are TRBV27 and TRBJ2-7; D not resolved. Germline V gene sequence: CDR1 MNHEY, CDR2 SMNVEV (reference sequence). The CDR3 length is 14 residues. Trimming took off 4 bases at V and 3 bases at J, with 13 bases between the two ends. As DNA, the CDR3 is TGTGCCAGCAGTTGGGGTTCTGGGGACTACGAGCAGTACTTC. Translated, it gives CASSWGSGDYEQYF.

A note on this clone: The same CDR3 is also encoded by other DNA sequences in this sample. V usage is TRBV9 and J usage is TRBJ2-7; 10 nucleotides agree with TRBD2. Germline V CDR1 and CDR2: SGDLS, YYNGEE. Unmatched junction bases numbered 2, after V lost 2 bases and J lost 0 bases. The CDR3 is 15 amino acids. The chain's CDR3 is CASSVGLADSYEQYF. CDR3 bases: TGTGCCAGCAGCGTCGGACTAGCGGACTCCTACGAGCAGTACTTC.

About this clone itself: At one boundary the junction diverges from the germline segment, which might be a read error. DNA for the CDR3: TGTGCCAGCTGCTTAACCGAGACAGGGAAACATGAAAAACTGTTTTTT. It translates to CASCLTETGKHEKLFF. V is TRBV7-8 and J is TRBJ1-4; 7 nucleotides align to TRBD1. The CDR3 totals 16 residues. CDR1 and CDR2 from the germline V gene are SGHVS and FQNEAQ. Together with reference TRBV7-8 and TRBJ1-4, the CDR3 gives the full variable domain: GAGVSQSPRYKVAKRGQDVALRCDPISGHVSLFWYQQALGQGPEFLTYFQNEAQLDKSGLPSDRFFAERPEGSVSTLKIQRTQQEDSAVYLCASCLTETGKHEKLFFGSGTQLSVL.

The rearrangement links TRBV6-5 to TRBJ2-7; D gene ambiguous. The CDR3 spans 10 residues. Germline CDR1 and CDR2: MNHEY and SVGAGI. V lost 2 bases and J lost 6, with 2 bases in between. The CDR3 bases are TGTGCCAGCAGTTACCCCGAGCAGTACTTC. Encoded protein: CASSYPEQYF.